This T cell receptor (beta chain) appears in the sequencing data of a study of post-analysis software for immune sequencing data. Study-wide results and caveats: The study found TRBV5-6, TRBV5-1 and TRBV20-1 among about five TRBV segments more frequent in patients than controls.

The CDR3 sequence is 12 residues long. Germline V gene sequence: CDR1 ENHRY, CDR2 SYGVKD. V lost 10 bases and J lost 9, with 16 bases in between. Sequencing libraries made from TCR beta cDNA carried unique molecular identifiers. TCRdb reanalysed the PCR reads using MiXCR and keeps one entry per CDR3 protein. The table records 150,000 or so distinct CDR3 sequences, 30% to 45% of them present only once. Concerning this clonotype itself: Its matching antigen is unknown.

The receptor's source is a girl between 5 and 17 years old with multiple sclerosis. The sample was blood, taken after autologous hematopoietic stem cell transplantation. This rearrangement joins TRBV10-3 to TRBJ2-1; a weak D match, TRBD2 (6 bases). The CDR3 sequence: CATGYRSGEQFF. The CDR3 nucleotides read TGTGCCACCGGCTACCGTAGCGGTGAGCAGTTCTTC.